These 10 T cell receptor beta chains share one sample of origin, sequenced in a study of circulating CD8 cells and anti-PD-1 response in melanoma. The QIAseq Immune Repertoire TCR panel built the libraries from 15 ng of total RNA. From the reads, TCRdb called clonotypes with MiXCR, one entry per CDR3 protein. The sample contains around 1,300 distinct CDR3 sequences, about 7.4% of which appear only once. Four subsets defined by PD-1 and/or TIGIT were sorted from live CD3+CD8+TCRalphabeta+ cells. The sample consisted of CD8+ T cells from PBMCs, taken at baseline or after one month of anti-PD-1 therapy (not recorded which). The receptors were sampled from a human donor with melanoma.

This clonotype qualifies as large. The chain joins TRBV28 to TRBJ2-1, with D unresolved. This CDR3 contains 11 residues. Per germline, CDR1 MDHEN and CDR2 SYDVKM. V was trimmed by 3 bases and J by 3 bases, leaving 0 bases between them. CDR3 sequence (DNA): TGTGCCAGCAGTTTCTACAATGAGCAGTTCTTC. Translated, it gives CASSFYNEQFF.

In its sample, this clonotype ranks as large (0.1 to 1%). Germline and junction disagree at one end, which may indicate a read error. The chain has TRBV25-1 and TRBJ2-1; 7 bases agree with TRBD1. The germline gives CDR1 MGHDK, CDR2 SYGVNS. CDR3 size: 12 residues. For the CDR3, the DNA is TGTGCCAGCAGTGATCCCGACAGGGTGAAGATCTTC. The encoded protein is CASSDPDRVKIF.

The chain couples TRBV5-4 to TRBJ2-7, with a tentative D call TRBD2 (5 bases). The V end lost 2 bases, the J end lost 2 bases, and 8 bases lay between the germline ends. The germline CDR1 and CDR2 sequences are SGHNT and YYREEE (reference sequence). The CDR3 spans 13 residues. CDR3: CASSLGGPYEQYF. DNA of the CDR3: TGTGCCAGCAGCTTAGGCGGGCCCTACGAGCAGTACTTC.

This clonotype is medium-sized. J is TRBJ2-5 and V is TRBV19; D may be TRBD1 (6 bases). CDR1 is LNHDA and CDR2 is SQIVND in the germline V gene (reference sequence). The CDR3 has 15 residues. Trimming pared 2 bases from V and 1 base from J, leaving 11 bases between. CDR3 DNA: TGTGCCAGTAGTATATCAGGGGCGCGCCAAGAGACCCAGTACTTC. Its protein product is CASSISGARQETQYF.

This clonotype is medium-sized within its sample. The chain carries TRBV6-2 or TRBV6-3 and TRBJ2-3; D is unclear. Germline V gene data show CDR1 as MNHEY and CDR2 as SVGEGT. The CDR3 totals 13 residues. The V gene lost 0 bases and the J gene lost 6 bases, with 7 bases spanning the gap. The DNA of the CDR3 is TGTGCCAGCAGTTACTCGATGGGGGATACGCAGTATTTT. Protein: CASSYSMGDTQYF.

This clonotype rates as medium-sized. V gene TRBV29-1 combines with J gene TRBJ2-1, with 12 positions matching TRBD2. The V gene end was trimmed by 4 bases and the J gene end by 0 bases; junction bases not matched to a gene: 4. This CDR3 spans 16 amino acids. Germline V gene lookup returns CDR1 SQVTM and CDR2 ANQGSEA. This CDR3 reads CSVAGLAGRSYNEQFF. CDR3 DNA: TGCAGCGTTGCGGGACTAGCGGGTCGCTCCTACAATGAGCAGTTCTTC.

Within the sample, this clonotype is medium-sized. This sequence joins TRBV28 and TRBJ1-5, with 11 bases aligning to TRBD1. After removal of 6 bases from V and 5 bases from J, the junction contained 6 bases not matched to a gene. Looked up from germline, CDR1 is MDHEN and CDR2 is SYDVKM. CDR3 length equals 15 residues. CDR3 bases: TGTGCCAGCAGCTGGGACAGGGGGTCGGATCAGCCCCAGCATTTT. Amino acids: CASSWDRGSDQPQHF.

As for this clonotype: This likely stems from a read error, as it lies one base from a far larger clone. The V call is TRBV20-1, the J call TRBJ2-7; either TRBD1 or TRBD2 may fit D (5 bases each). This CDR3 region has 16 residues. The germline CDR1 and CDR2 sequences are DFQATT and SNEGSKA (reference sequence). Trimming removed 0 bases from V and 7 bases from J, with 22 bases in between. This CDR3 is CSARDQVSGWENEQYF. The CDR3 region has the DNA TGCAGTGCTAGAGATCAAGTGTCAGGGTGGGAGAATGAGCAGTACTTC.

This clonotype is categorized as large (0.1 to 1%). The chain has TRBV28 and TRBJ2-2; a weak D match, TRBD2 (7 bases). Germline V lookup: CDR1 MDHEN, CDR2 SYDVKM. V was pared by 1 base and J by 4 bases, with 19 bases between. The CDR3 sequence is 18 residues long. CDR3 in amino acids: CASSLYGGGPGVTGELFF. For the CDR3, the DNA is TGTGCCAGCAGTTTATATGGCGGGGGCCCCGGGGTCACCGGGGAGCTGTTTTTT. The whole variable domain, remainder taken from reference TRBV28 and TRBJ2-2, is DVKVTQSSRYLVKRTGEKVFLECVQDMDHENMFWYRQDPGLGLRLIYFSYDVKMKEKGDIPEGYSVSREKKERFSLILESASTNQTSMYLCASSLYGGGPGVTGELFFGEGSRLTVL.

By frequency in the sample, this clonotype is medium-sized. The chain recombines TRBV25-1 with TRBJ2-7; no reliable D call. This CDR3 has 12 residues. CDR1 MGHDK and CDR2 SYGVNS come from the germline V gene. Trimming cost V 4 bases and J 6 bases, with 10 bases left between them. The DNA for the CDR3 is TGTGCCAGCAGTGTTTACAAGTCCGAGCAGTACTTC. Protein sequence: CASSVYKSEQYF.